These 29 T cell receptor beta chains originate from one sample sequenced in a study of T cell repertoires in cytomegalovirus infection. From the reads, TCRdb called clonotypes with MiXCR, one entry per CDR3 protein. Of 350,000 to 500,000 distinct CDR3 sequences listed, roughly a third are singletons. The sample comprised PBMCs. These receptors were obtained from a human donor in good health (CMV status not recorded). Some clones in this sample may be carry-over from other donors' samples.

This clonotype appeared many times. This sequence joins TRBV15 and TRBJ2-1, with a possible D match to TRBD1 (6 bases). The CDR3 extends over 16 amino acids. Deletions cut 0 bases from V and 5 bases from J, with 14 bases between. Germline V gene data show CDR1 as LNHNV and CDR2 as YYDKDF (reference sequence). CDR3: CATSRDRAGADNEQFF. CDR3 DNA sequence: TGTGCCACCAGCAGAGATAGGGCAGGGGCTGACAATGAGCAGTTCTTC.

This clonotype was seen more than once but under ten times. The chain employs TRBV27 and TRBJ2-5; D is unclear. The CDR3 is 13 residues long. Trimming pared 4 bases from V and 2 bases from J, leaving 8 bases between. Germline CDR1 and CDR2: MNHEY and SMNVEV (reference sequence). This chain's CDR3 is CASSSQLQETQYF. In DNA form, the CDR3 reads TGTGCCAGCAGTTCGCAGTTACAAGAGACCCAGTACTTC.

This chain joins TRBV12-3 or TRBV12-4 and TRBJ2-2, with 10 bases matching TRBD1. Trimming took 6 bases from V and 1 from J; bases not matched to a gene: 5. The CDR3 is 16 residues long. The CDR3 loop reads CASRNRDRGNTGELFF. The CDR3 region has the DNA TGTGCCAGCAGGAACCGGGACAGGGGGAACACCGGGGAGCTGTTTTTT.

This clonotype was seen a few times. V is TRBV7-3 and J is TRBJ1-1, with a possible D match to TRBD1 (5 bases). Germline V lookup: CDR1 SGHTA, CDR2 FQGTGA. With 5 bases removed from V and 11 bases from J, the gap between germline ends came to 21 bases. The CDR3 has 14 residues. The CDR3, as DNA: TGTGCCAGCAGCCCCGGGGATGGCAGGGCCGATGCTTTCTTT. Translating it yields CASSPGDGRADAFF.

This sequence joins TRBV12-3 or TRBV12-4 and TRBJ2-6; no reliable D call. Trimming cost V 2 bases and J 2 bases, with 7 bases left between them. This CDR3 has 15 amino acids. This chain's CDR3 is CASSLTVPGANVLTF. Here the CDR3 DNA reads TGTGCCAGCAGTTTAACGGTTCCTGGGGCCAACGTCCTGACTTTC.

Notes on this clonotype: A much larger clone sits a single nucleotide away, making a read error possible. The genes are TRBV7-6 and TRBJ2-5; D is unclear. CDR3 length: 13 amino acids. Germline CDR1 SGHVS, CDR2 FNYEAQ. CDR3 DNA sequence: TGTGCCAGCAGCGAACGGTACCAAGAGACCCAGTGCTTC. It specifies CASSERYQETQCF.

This clonotype was counted between two and nine times. V gene TRBV6-1 combines with J gene TRBJ1-1; 7 nucleotides align to TRBD1. The CDR3 extends over 16 amino acids. Germline V CDR1 and CDR2: MNHNS, SASEGT. V lost 4 bases, J lost 0 bases, and 8 bases stayed unmatched. This CDR3 reads CASSVLAQGLNTEAFF. CDR3 bases: TGTGCCAGCAGTGTCTTGGCACAGGGGTTGAACACTGAAGCTTTCTTT.

The rearrangement joins TRBV24-1 to TRBJ2-7; TRBD1 is a possible D gene (6 bases). This CDR3 spans 13 amino acids. Per the germline V gene, CDR1 is KGHDR and CDR2 is SFDVKD. V lost 5 bases, J lost 2 bases, and 9 bases lay in between. CDR3 loop: CATSVPGAYEQYF. CDR3 bases: TGTGCCACCAGTGTTCCAGGGGCCTACGAGCAGTACTTC.

In this sample, this clonotype turned up a few times. The chain combines TRBV7-3 with TRBJ1-2, with D possibly matching TRBD1 (6 bases). The length of the CDR3 is 14 residues. Germline V lookup: CDR1 SGHTA, CDR2 FQGTGA. Trimming pared 5 bases from V and 0 bases from J, leaving 10 bases between. The CDR3 DNA reads TGTGCCAGCAGCCCTGGACAGTCTAACTATGGCTACACCTTC. It yields the protein CASSPGQSNYGYTF.

This clonotype showed up just a few times. The rearrangement uses TRBV12-3 or TRBV12-4 and TRBJ2-6, with TRBD1 matching 8 bases. The ends lost 5 bases at V and 3 bases at J; junction bases unmatched: 12. CDR3 length: 18 amino acids. Here the CDR3 reads CASSQQGQGSVGANVLTF. The CDR3 DNA reads TGTGCCAGCAGTCAGCAAGGACAGGGAAGCGTTGGGGCCAACGTCCTGACTTTC.

This clonotype was seen many times. CDR3 DNA: TGTGCCAGCACCGTCGGGACCGTACAAGAGACCCAGTACTTC. As protein: CASTVGTVQETQYF. The chain uses TRBV11-3 and TRBJ2-5; the D call may be TRBD1 or TRBD2 (5 bases each). The CDR3 runs 14 residues. Germline V gene data show CDR1 as SGHNT and CDR2 as YENEEA. Trimming removed 7 bases from V and 2 bases from J, with 14 bases in between.

In this sample, this clonotype turned up a few times. The chain uses TRBV5-1 and TRBJ1-1; 11 bases are a match to TRBD1. V lost 4 bases and J lost 10; bases outside the gene matches: 12. The CDR3 is made up of 15 amino acids. Germline loops: CDR1 SGHRS, CDR2 YFSETQ. CDR3 amino acids: CASSAGQGARGPAFF. CDR3 bases: TGCGCCAGCAGCGCAGGACAGGGGGCGCGGGGCCCAGCTTTCTTT.

As concerns this clonotype: Since a much larger clone is just one base distant, this may be a read error. The chain employs TRBV7-4 and TRBJ2-2, with 9 bases matching TRBD1. The V and J ends lost 5 bases and 3 bases, in that order; junction bases with no gene match: 4. The CDR3 loop spans 15 amino acids. The V gene's germline CDR1 is SGHVT and CDR2 SQSDAQ. CDR3 loop: CASSHRDRDTGELFF. CDR3 nucleotides: TGTGCCAGCAGCCACCGGGACAGGGACACCGGGGAGCTGTTTTTT.

V and J are TRBV15 and TRBJ2-7; the match to TRBD1 covers 7 bases. The junction had 1 base not matched to a gene; V was cut back by 4 bases and J by 1 base. The CDR3 extends over 13 amino acids. Germline-derived CDR1 and CDR2 are LNHNV and YYDKDF (reference sequence). DNA for the CDR3: TGTGCCACCAGCACAGGGGGTTCCTACGAGCAGTACTTC. Amino acids: CATSTGGSYEQYF.

The V gene is TRBV6-1, the J gene TRBJ1-2, with 9 bases that match TRBD1. CDR1 is MNHNS, CDR2 SASEGT, per germline. The CDR3 has 14 amino acids. V dropped 6 bases and J dropped 7; count of bases not matched to a gene: 9. The CDR3 protein is CASRTGQGIGGYTF. Written as DNA, the CDR3 is TGTGCCAGCAGGACGGGACAGGGCATTGGTGGCTACACCTTC.

This clonotype turned up a few times. V gene TRBV5-1 combines with J gene TRBJ1-1, with D uncertain. V was cut by 1 base and J by 5 bases, with 12 bases left in between. CDR3 length equals 14 residues. From germline, CDR1 is SGHRS and CDR2 YFSETQ. The chain's CDR3 is CASSLRDSGTEAFF. As DNA, the CDR3 is TGCGCCAGCAGCTTGAGGGATTCGGGAACTGAAGCTTTCTTT.

This clonotype was counted many times. This chain connects TRBV11-2 to TRBJ1-1, with D unclear. The CDR3 covers 13 residues. Germline V gene data show CDR1 as SGHAT and CDR2 as FQNNGV. V was pared by 0 bases and J by 7 bases, with 9 bases between. The CDR3 here is CASSLDGWIEAFF. The CDR3 nucleotides are TGTGCCAGCAGCTTAGACGGGTGGATTGAAGCTTTCTTT.

Notes on this clonotype: Because the CDR3 is missing its conserved closing phenylalanine or tryptophan, this is likely a read error. The chain is built from TRBV6-1 and TRBJ1-5; 7 bases are a match to TRBD1. The CDR3 length is 15 residues. V was pared by 6 bases and J by 1 base, with 6 bases of the junction left unmatched. The V gene's germline CDR1 is MNHNS and CDR2 SASEGT. DNA of the CDR3: TGTGCCAGCAGAGCCGGGACAGTAAGCAATCAGCCCCAGCATTCT. Protein product: CASRAGTVSNQPQHS.

CDR3: CASSQPLGGLETQYF. The CDR3 DNA follows: TGTGCCAGCAGCCAACCTCTAGGGGGTCTGGAGACCCAGTACTTC. The J gene is TRBJ2-5, the V gene TRBV14; D perhaps matches TRBD1 (6 bases). V dropped 2 bases and J dropped 5 bases, with 15 bases sitting between them. The CDR3 consists of 15 residues. Germline-derived CDR1 and CDR2 are SGHDN and FVKESK. Full variable domain (remainder filled in from reference TRBV14 and TRBJ2-5): EAGVTQFPSHSVIEKGQTVTLRCDPISGHDNLYWYRRVMGKEIKFLLHFVKESKQDESGMPNNRFLAERTGGTYSTLKVQPAELEDSGVYFCASSQPLGGLETQYFGPGTRLLVL.

This clonotype appeared a few times. The rearrangement links TRBV19 to TRBJ1-1; 10 bases line up with TRBD1. Germline V gives CDR1 LNHDA, CDR2 SQIVND (reference sequence). V lost 4 bases to trimming and J lost 8 bases; unmatched junction nucleotides: 10. This CDR3 is 15 amino acids long. The CDR3 nucleotides read TGTGCCAGTAGTACCACCGGGACAGGGGTGGAAGAAGCTTTCTTT. It codes for CASSTTGTGVEEAFF.

For this clonotype: A much larger clone differs by one base, so this may be a read error. Because the CDR3 is missing its conserved closing phenylalanine or tryptophan, this is likely a read error. The chain joins TRBV6-6 to TRBJ1-5; D gene uncertain. The CDR3 is 15 amino acids. The germline gives CDR1 MNHNY, CDR2 SVGAGI (reference sequence). Trimming removed 6 bases from V and 0 bases from J, with 12 bases in between. CDR3 residues: CASSQGPYSNQPQHC. In DNA, the CDR3 is TGTGCCAGCAGCCAAGGGCCATATAGCAATCAGCCCCAGCATTGT.

This clonotype appeared many times. V is TRBV7-2 and J is TRBJ1-5; TRBD1 is a possible D gene (6 bases). The germline gives CDR1 SGHTA, CDR2 FQGNSA. Trimming removed 5 bases from V and 0 bases from J, with 11 bases in between. The CDR3 contains 15 residues. The CDR3 DNA follows: TGTGCCAGCAGCACAGGGAGAGGTAGCAATCAGCCCCAGCATTTT. Translated, it gives CASSTGRGSNQPQHF.

CDR3 loop: CASSLRGGTPWVLEQYF. CDR3 in DNA: TGTGCCAGCAGTTTAAGAGGCGGGACCCCCTGGGTCCTCGAGCAGTACTTC. The chain combines TRBV27 with TRBJ2-7, with D possibly being TRBD2 (6 bases). Germline CDR1 and CDR2: MNHEY and SMNVEV (reference sequence). The CDR3 is 17 residues long. Deletions cut 2 bases from V and 6 bases from J, with 23 bases between.

Points on this clonotype: This CDR3 fails to terminate in the conserved phenylalanine or tryptophan, so it likely reflects a read error. The chain recombines TRBV11-1 with TRBJ2-3, with D unresolved. The germline V and J ends were trimmed by 5 bases and 3 bases, with 9 bases remaining between them. CDR3 size: 13 residues. Germline-derived CDR1 and CDR2 are SGHAT and FQDESV (reference sequence). The CDR3 nucleotides read TGTGCCAGCAGCGGCCAATTTACAGATACGCAGTATTTG. Amino acid sequence: CASSGQFTDTQYL.

This clonotype was seen only once. This clone may be a read error of a much larger clone one base away. The chain joins TRBV7-2 to TRBJ1-3; D might be TRBD1 (5 bases). Germline V lookup: CDR1 SGHTA, CDR2 FQGNSA. This CDR3 has 15 amino acids. The CDR3 sequence is CAGSLTGTLQNTIYF. Here the CDR3 DNA reads TGTGCCGGCAGCTTAACGGGGACTCTTCAAAACACCATATATTTT.

This clonotype was seen only a few times. The V call is TRBV15, the J call TRBJ1-1; maybe TRBD1 (5 bases). CDR3 length: 15 residues. The V end lost 1 base, the J end lost 7 bases, and 16 bases lay between the germline ends. Per the germline V gene, CDR1 is LNHNV and CDR2 is YYDKDF (reference sequence). CDR3 in amino acids: CATSRVVGGDYEAFF. The CDR3, as DNA: TGTGCCACCAGCAGAGTCGTTGGGGGGGATTATGAAGCTTTCTTT.

This clonotype was counted between two and nine times. The V and J genes are TRBV28 and TRBJ1-4, with D unresolved. The CDR3 has 14 amino acids. The germline gives CDR1 MDHEN, CDR2 SYDVKM. Trimming removed 6 bases at V and 7 bases at J, with 15 bases between. CDR3 nucleotides: TGTGCCAGCAGCCCCTCGGGCAGCGGTGAAAAACTGTTTTTT. Its translation: CASSPSGSGEKLFF.

The CDR3 DNA is TGCGCCAGCAGCCAAGAGGCAGGGACTAATTCACCCCTCCACTTT. Amino acid sequence: CASSQEAGTNSPLHF. This chain links TRBV4-1 with TRBJ1-6, with TRBD1 as a possible D gene (5 bases). This CDR3 comprises 15 residues. Germline V gene data show CDR1 as MGHRA and CDR2 as YSYEKL. Trimming cost V 0 bases and J 6 bases, with 9 bases left between them.

This clonotype was recorded a few times. The chain has TRBV29-1 and TRBJ1-5, with no clear D. Germline V lookup: CDR1 SQVTM, CDR2 ANQGSEA. This CDR3 is 13 amino acids long. V was pared by 4 bases and J by 5 bases, with 12 bases between. The CDR3 region has the DNA TGCAGCGTTGGGTCCGGGCTCCATCAGCCCCAGCATTTT. Translating it yields CSVGSGLHQPQHF.